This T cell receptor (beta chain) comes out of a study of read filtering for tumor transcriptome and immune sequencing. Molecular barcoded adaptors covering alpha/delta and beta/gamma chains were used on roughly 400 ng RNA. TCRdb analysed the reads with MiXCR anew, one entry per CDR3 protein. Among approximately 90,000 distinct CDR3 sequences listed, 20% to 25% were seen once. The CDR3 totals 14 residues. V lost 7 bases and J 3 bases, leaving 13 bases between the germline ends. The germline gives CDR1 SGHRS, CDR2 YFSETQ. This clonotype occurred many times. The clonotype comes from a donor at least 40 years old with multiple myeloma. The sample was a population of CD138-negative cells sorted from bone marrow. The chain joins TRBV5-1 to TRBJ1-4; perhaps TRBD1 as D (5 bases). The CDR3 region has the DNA TGCGCCAGCTCGGACACTGTCGCTAATGAAAAACTGTTTTTT. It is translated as CASSDTVANEKLFF.